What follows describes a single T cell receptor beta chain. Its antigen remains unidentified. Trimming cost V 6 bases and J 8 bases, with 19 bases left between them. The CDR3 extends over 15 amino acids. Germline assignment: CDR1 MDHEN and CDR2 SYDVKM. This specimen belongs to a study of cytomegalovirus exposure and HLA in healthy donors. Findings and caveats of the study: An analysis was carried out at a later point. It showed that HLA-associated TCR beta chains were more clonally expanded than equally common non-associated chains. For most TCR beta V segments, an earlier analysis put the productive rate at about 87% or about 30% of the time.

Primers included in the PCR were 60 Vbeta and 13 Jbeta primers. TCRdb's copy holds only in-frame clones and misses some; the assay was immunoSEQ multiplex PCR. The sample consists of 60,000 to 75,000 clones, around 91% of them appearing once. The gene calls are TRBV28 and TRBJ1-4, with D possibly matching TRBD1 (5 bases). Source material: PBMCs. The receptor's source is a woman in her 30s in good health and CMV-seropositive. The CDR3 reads CASSLGGNRGEKLFF. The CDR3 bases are TGTGCCAGCAGCCTCGGTGGAAATCGGGGGGAAAAACTGTTTTTT.